The 8 T cell receptor beta chains in this list originate from one sample, sequenced in a study of identical twins. TCRdb passed the 5' RACE reads through MiXCR, listing each CDR3 protein once. The table records 600,000 to 700,000 distinct CDR3 sequences, 20% to 25% of them present only once. The same specimen was also included in a second study, on T cells expressing NK-cell markers.

Specimen: PBMCs. These TCRs come from a woman aged 18-30 years in good health.

This clonotype was found many times. The chain carries TRBV27 and TRBJ2-7; D is perhaps TRBD1 (5 bases). Germline V CDR1 and CDR2: MNHEY, SMNVEV (reference sequence). This CDR3 has 12 residues. V gave up 8 bases and J gave up 6 bases, with 14 bases separating them. The CDR3 coding sequence is TGTGCCAGCGGCCTAGGGGTGATCGAGCAGTACTTC. Translated, it gives CASGLGVIEQYF.

The genes are TRBV15 and TRBJ2-1; tentatively, D is TRBD2 (6 bases). Germline CDR1 reads LNHNV; CDR2 reads YYDKDF (reference sequence). The V end was cut by 0 bases, the J end by 12 bases, with 21 bases between. The CDR3 contains 16 residues. The CDR3 reads CATSRDWDGTFYLQFF. CDR3 sequence (DNA): TGTGCCACCAGCAGAGATTGGGATGGGACTTTCTACCTGCAGTTCTTC.

This clonotype appeared once. This may be a read error, as it is one base from a much larger clone. V usage is TRBV20-1 and J usage is TRBJ1-1; no clear D gene. The germline V gene has CDR1 DFQATT and CDR2 SNEGSKA (reference sequence). The CDR3 runs 13 residues. The DNA for the CDR3 is TGCAATGCTAGATCCCACGCGGGTACTGAAGCTTTCTTT. Amino acids: CNARSHAGTEAFF.

The rearrangement links TRBV10-3 to TRBJ1-2; 11 bases align to TRBD1. The CDR3 runs to 15 residues. Germline CDR1 is ENHRY and CDR2 is SYGVKD. V shed 4 bases, J shed 8 bases, and the junction held 9 bases outside the gene matches. CDR3 in DNA: TGTGCCATCAGTGGTACCGGGACAGGGGGTCGCGGCTACACCTTC. Translated, it gives CAISGTGTGGRGYTF.

This clonotype was seen a few times. The chain carries TRBV7-2 and TRBJ2-1; 11 bases fit TRBD2. CDR3 length: 14 residues. V trimming: 6 bases; J trimming: 8 bases; junction bases outside the gene matches: 6. Germline assignment: CDR1 SGHTA and CDR2 FQGNSA. CDR3 nucleotide sequence: TGTGCCAGCAGTCTGCTAGCGGGGGGACATGAGCAGTTCTTC. Protein product: CASSLLAGGHEQFF.

This chain joins TRBV27 and TRBJ2-7; D is unresolved. Germline V gene lookup returns CDR1 MNHEY and CDR2 SMNVEV (reference sequence). Trimming shortened V by 2 bases and J by 4 bases, and 15 bases separated the two germline ends. The CDR3 runs to 15 residues. The CDR3 region is CASSLDRTARYEQYF. The CDR3 nucleotides read TGTGCCAGCAGTTTAGACCGGACGGCTCGGTACGAGCAGTACTTC.

This clonotype has only a few counts. This rearrangement joins TRBV9 to TRBJ2-2; D is ambiguous. The CDR3 has 16 residues. V was shortened by 4 bases and J by 4 bases, with 17 bases between the two germline ends. Germline CDR1 SGDLS, CDR2 YYNGEE. CDR3 in DNA: TGTGCCAGCAGCCCCCATACGTCGCGACCCACCGGGGAGCTGTTTTTT. Its translation is CASSPHTSRPTGELFF.

The sample holds many counts of this clonotype. The rearrangement links TRBV5-1 to TRBJ2-7; the match to TRBD1 covers 9 bases. CDR1 SGHRS and CDR2 YFSETQ come from the germline V gene. CDR3 length: 14 residues. After removal of 4 bases from V and 6 bases from J, the junction contained 8 bases not matched to a gene. The CDR3 DNA reads as TGCGCCAGCAGCGGGGGACAGGGTAGGGCCGAGCAGTACTTC. Its protein is CASSGGQGRAEQYF.